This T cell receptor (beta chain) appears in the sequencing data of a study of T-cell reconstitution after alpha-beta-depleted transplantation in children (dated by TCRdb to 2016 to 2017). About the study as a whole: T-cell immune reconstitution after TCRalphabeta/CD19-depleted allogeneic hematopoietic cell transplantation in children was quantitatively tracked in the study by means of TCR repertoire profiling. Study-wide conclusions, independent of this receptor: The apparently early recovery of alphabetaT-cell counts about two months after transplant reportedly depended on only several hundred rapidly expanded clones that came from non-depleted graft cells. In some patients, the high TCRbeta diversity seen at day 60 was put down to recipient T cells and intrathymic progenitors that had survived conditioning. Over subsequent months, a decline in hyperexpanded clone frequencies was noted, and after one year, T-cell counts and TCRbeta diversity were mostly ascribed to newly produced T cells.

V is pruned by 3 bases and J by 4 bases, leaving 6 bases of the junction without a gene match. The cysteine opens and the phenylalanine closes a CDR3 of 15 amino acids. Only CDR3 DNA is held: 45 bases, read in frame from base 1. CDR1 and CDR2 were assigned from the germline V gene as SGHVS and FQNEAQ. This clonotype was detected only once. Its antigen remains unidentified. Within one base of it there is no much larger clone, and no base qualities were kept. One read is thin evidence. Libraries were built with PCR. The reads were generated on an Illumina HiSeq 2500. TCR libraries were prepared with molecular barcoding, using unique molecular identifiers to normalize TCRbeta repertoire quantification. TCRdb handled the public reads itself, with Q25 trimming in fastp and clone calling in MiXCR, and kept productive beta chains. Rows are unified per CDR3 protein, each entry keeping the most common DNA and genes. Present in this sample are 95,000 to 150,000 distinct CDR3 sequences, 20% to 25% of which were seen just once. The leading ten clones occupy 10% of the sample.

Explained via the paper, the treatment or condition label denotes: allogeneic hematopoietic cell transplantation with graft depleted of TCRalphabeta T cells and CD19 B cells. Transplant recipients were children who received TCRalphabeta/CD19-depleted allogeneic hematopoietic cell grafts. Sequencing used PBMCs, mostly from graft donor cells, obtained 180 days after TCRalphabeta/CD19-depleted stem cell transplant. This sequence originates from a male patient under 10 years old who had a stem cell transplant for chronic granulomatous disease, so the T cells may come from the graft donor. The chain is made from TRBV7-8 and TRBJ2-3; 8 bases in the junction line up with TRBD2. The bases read TGTGCCAGCAGCTTGGGCGGGAGGATCGCAGATACGCAGTATTTT. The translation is CASSLGGRIADTQYF.